A single sample gave rise to the 9 T cell receptor beta chains below, sequenced in a study of T cell clones after liver transplantation. The repertoire was sequenced with immunoSEQ multiplex PCR; TCRdb's copy has only in-frame clones and lacks some. The table records tens of thousands of clones, less than 90% of them present only once. The specimen comprised CD8+ T cells from blood, sampled 12 months after liver transplant. The receptors derive from a human patient who received a liver transplant. Some T cells may originate from the graft donor.

J is TRBJ2-7 and V is TRBV27; tentatively, D is TRBD1 (5 bases). The germline CDR1 and CDR2 sequences are MNHEY and SMNVEV (reference sequence). This CDR3 has 14 amino acids. With 4 bases removed from V and 2 bases from J, the gap between germline ends came to 12 bases. Here the CDR3 reads CASSWQGPTYEQYF. Here the CDR3 DNA reads TGTGCCAGCAGTTGGCAGGGCCCAACCTACGAGCAGTACTTC.

The chain joins TRBV19 to TRBJ2-7; no clear D gene. CDR1 is LNHDA and CDR2 is SQIVND in the germline V gene (reference sequence). This CDR3 spans 11 amino acids. V lost 1 base and J 6 bases, leaving 4 bases between the germline ends. The CDR3 DNA sequence: TGTGCCAGTAGTATAGGAGGCGAGCAGTACTTC. It specifies CASSIGGEQYF.

V is TRBV7-9 and J is TRBJ2-3; 7 nucleotides align to TRBD2. The CDR3 sequence is 16 residues long. In germline, CDR1 is SEHNR, CDR2 FQNEAQ (reference sequence). The ends lost 1 base at V and 2 bases at J; junction bases unmatched: 6. The DNA for the CDR3 is TGTGCCAGCAGCTTAGGAACGGGAGGCCCCACAGATACGCAGTATTTT. It encodes CASSLGTGGPTDTQYF.

CDR3 nucleotide sequence: TGCAGCTTCTCCGGGACTACCTACGAGCAGTACTTC. Amino acids: CSFSGTTYEQYF. V usage is TRBV29-1 and J usage is TRBJ2-7; 7 bases map to TRBD2. V lost 8 bases and J lost 2; bases outside the gene matches: 6. Germline V gene lookup returns CDR1 SQVTM and CDR2 ANQGSEA. The CDR3 covers 12 residues.

The chain employs TRBV13 and TRBJ2-1, with 8 bases fitting TRBD2. Germline trimming cut 5 bases from V and 8 bases from J; bases unmatched to any gene: 17. Germline V gene sequence: CDR1 PRHDT, CDR2 FYEKMQ (reference sequence). The CDR3 spans 17 residues. The CDR3 spells CASSPPRREAFRDEQFF. The CDR3 DNA follows: TGTGCCAGCAGCCCCCCCCGGCGGGAGGCATTCCGGGATGAGCAGTTCTTC.

This chain connects TRBV7-9 to TRBJ2-1; the match to TRBD2 covers 11 bases. The junction had 12 bases not matched to a gene; V was cut back by 5 bases and J by 12 bases. The length of the CDR3 is 15 residues. Germline values: CDR1 SEHNR, CDR2 FQNEAQ (reference sequence). The CDR3, as DNA: TGTGCCAGCAGCCCCGTGATAGCGGGAGGGGTAGGGCAGTTCTTC. Its translation: CASSPVIAGGVGQFF.

J is TRBJ2-7 and V is TRBV11-2; weak D call: TRBD2 (5 bases). The V gene's germline CDR1 is SGHAT and CDR2 FQNNGV. The CDR3 loop spans 12 amino acids. The V end was cut by 2 bases, the J end by 7 bases, with 9 bases between. Written as DNA, the CDR3 is TGTGCCAGCAGCTTATGGACGGGAGAGCAGTACTTC. Amino acids: CASSLWTGEQYF.

This clone showed up just a few times. The rearrangement uses TRBV6-5 and TRBJ2-7; 9 bases align to TRBD1. Germline V gene data show CDR1 as MNHEY and CDR2 as SVGAGI. V trimming: 6 bases; J trimming: 0 bases; junction bases outside the gene matches: 6. CDR3 length equals 15 residues. CDR3 bases: TGTGCCAGCAGCCCCGGGACAGGGTTCTCCTACGAGCAGTACTTC. Its protein product is CASSPGTGFSYEQYF.

V and J are TRBV7-9 and TRBJ2-7, with TRBD1 as a possible D gene (6 bases). CDR1 and CDR2 (germline): SEHNR, FQNEAQ (reference sequence). CDR3 length: 13 amino acids. Trimming stripped 6 bases from V and 7 bases from J, with 16 bases between. CDR3 sequence reads: CASSFTTQGEQYF. The DNA for the CDR3 is TGTGCCAGCAGTTTTACAACACAGGGAGAGCAGTACTTC.